This entry concerns a single T cell receptor (beta chain). The antigen is not known. The PCR employed 60 Vbeta primers together with 13 Jbeta primers. The data were produced by immunoSEQ multiplex PCR, yet TCRdb's version contains in-frame clones alone and is incomplete. Among approximately 170,000 clones listed, about 80% were seen once. The germline V and J ends were trimmed by 7 bases and 9 bases, with 13 bases remaining between them. The CDR3 has 11 amino acids. CDR1 SQVTM and CDR2 ANQGSEA come from the germline V gene. These data originate in a study of cytomegalovirus exposure and HLA in healthy donors. General study findings and limits: HLA-A and HLA-B allele assignments for most subjects were reportedly predicted accurately using TCR beta sequences.

The receptor's source is a woman aged 30 to 39 in good health and CMV-seropositive. The chain has TRBV29-1 and TRBJ2-1; possibly TRBD2 for D (5 bases). Sequenced: PBMCs. This chain's CDR3 is CSAKEEGEQFF. In nucleotides, the CDR3 is TGCAGCGCCAAAGAAGAGGGTGAGCAGTTCTTC.